Below are 28 T cell receptor beta chains sequenced from a single sample in a study of control samples from healthy donors and cancer patients. Measured with immunoSEQ multiplex PCR; TCRdb has only the in-frame clones, and not every one. Here the sample spans around 63,000 clones, about 89% being singletons. The specimen was PBMCs. The receptors were sampled from a woman in her forties or fifties with head and neck cancer.

The chain is built from TRBV19 and TRBJ1-4; D gene uncertain. V was pared by 5 bases and J by 0 bases, with 13 bases between. The CDR3 covers 16 residues. In germline, CDR1 is LNHDA, CDR2 SQIVND (reference sequence). The CDR3 spells CASSPLPIATNEKLFF. The DNA for the CDR3 is TGTGCCAGTAGTCCTTTACCAATTGCAACTAATGAAAAACTGTTTTTT.

This clone was recorded a few times. This chain connects TRBV4-1 to TRBJ2-7; 7 positions match TRBD1. The V and J ends lost 0 bases and 2 bases, in that order; junction bases with no gene match: 10. This CDR3 has 17 residues. Germline CDR1 is MGHRA and CDR2 is YSYEKL. The CDR3 loop is CASSQDIPGGAPYEQYF. CDR3 bases: TGCGCCAGCAGCCAAGATATTCCAGGGGGTGCCCCCTACGAGCAGTACTTC.

This rearrangement joins TRBV24-1 to TRBJ1-4, with D possibly matching TRBD1 (5 bases). The CDR3 runs to 15 residues. Trimming shortened V by 5 bases and J by 8 bases, and 17 bases separated the two germline ends. Germline CDR1 is KGHDR and CDR2 is SFDVKD. CDR3 sequence: CATSGAGTEIEKLFF. The CDR3, as DNA: TGTGCCACCAGTGGTGCCGGGACCGAAATCGAAAAACTGTTTTTT.

The rearrangement links TRBV27 to TRBJ1-5; possible D gene TRBD1, 5 bases. Trimming pared 2 bases from V and 0 bases from J, leaving 14 bases between. Germline loops: CDR1 MNHEY, CDR2 SMNVEV (reference sequence). This CDR3 comprises 17 residues. The CDR3 nucleotides read TGTGCCAGCAGTTTAGCGTCCGGGGCAGGTAGCAATCAGCCCCAGCATTTT. Translating gives CASSLASGAGSNQPQHF.

The chain carries TRBV3-1 (or the pseudogene TRBV3-2) and TRBJ2-3, with D possibly matching TRBD2 (5 bases). CDR3 length: 15 amino acids. Germline assignment: CDR1 LGHDT and CDR2 YNNKEL (reference sequence). Trimming removed 2 bases from V and 1 base from J, with 10 bases in between. The CDR3 DNA sequence: TGTGCCAGCAGCCAAACACTAGTTCGCACAGATACGCAGTATTTT. Translation gives CASSQTLVRTDTQYF.

V is TRBV6-5 and J is TRBJ2-5; 10 bases align to TRBD1. CDR3 size: 14 residues. Germline V gene lookup returns CDR1 MNHEY and CDR2 SVGAGI. Germline trimming cut 4 bases from V and 4 bases from J; bases unmatched to any gene: 3. The CDR3 DNA reads TGTGCCAGCAGTTGGGGGACAGGGGTAGAGACCCAGTACTTC. Protein product: CASSWGTGVETQYF.

The rearrangement joins TRBV9 to TRBJ2-3; no firm D call. The CDR3 spans 14 residues. The germline V gene encodes CDR1 SGDLS and CDR2 YYNGEE. Trimming stripped 0 bases from V and 6 bases from J, with 11 bases between. CDR3 amino acids: CASSVAGNLDTQYF. The CDR3, as DNA: TGTGCCAGCAGCGTAGCTGGGAATTTGGATACGCAGTATTTT.

The chain carries TRBV3-1 (or the pseudogene TRBV3-2) and TRBJ2-2; D unclear. Germline-derived CDR1 and CDR2 are LGHDT and YNNKEL (reference sequence). V lost 0 bases and J lost 7, with 9 bases in between. The CDR3 sequence is 14 residues long. The CDR3 loop is CASSQDNFFGELFF. CDR3 bases: TGTGCCAGCAGCCAAGATAACTTCTTCGGGGAGCTGTTTTTT.

This chain links TRBV29-1 with TRBJ2-3; 11 positions agree with TRBD2. The CDR3 is 13 residues long. J lost 6 bases, V lost 6 bases, and 5 bases had no gene match. CDR1 is SQVTM and CDR2 is ANQGSEA in the germline V gene. In DNA form, the CDR3 reads TGCAGCGTCGCGGGACTAGCGGAGGATACGCAGTATTTT. Protein sequence: CSVAGLAEDTQYF.

The chain has TRBV19 and TRBJ1-5; 11 positions agree with TRBD1. This CDR3 is 16 amino acids long. V shed 5 bases, J shed 4 bases, and the junction held 7 bases outside the gene matches. The germline gives CDR1 LNHDA, CDR2 SQIVND (reference sequence). For the CDR3, the DNA is TGTGCCAGTAGTGCAAGGGACAGGGGGGGGAATCAGCCCCAGCATTTT. Its translation is CASSARDRGGNQPQHF.

The J gene is TRBJ1-3, the V gene TRBV4-2, with a weak D call TRBD1 (6 bases). Germline-derived CDR1 and CDR2 are LGHNA and YNFKEQ. V was trimmed by 2 bases and J by 0 bases, leaving 11 bases between them. The CDR3 is 16 amino acids. The CDR3 protein is CASSQRQAGSGNTIYF. CDR3 bases: TGTGCCAGCAGCCAACGACAGGCGGGCTCTGGAAACACCATATATTTT.

The chain carries TRBV30 and TRBJ1-1; D may be TRBD1 (6 bases). The germline gives CDR1 GTSNPN, CDR2 SVGIG (reference sequence). Trimming took 4 bases from V and 1 from J, leaving 13 bases between them. This CDR3 contains 14 residues. The CDR3: CAWTQGGANTEAFF. The CDR3 DNA reads TGTGCCTGGACCCAAGGGGGGGCGAACACTGAAGCTTTCTTT.

The chain has TRBV9 and TRBJ1-1; D not certain. The germline gives CDR1 SGDLS, CDR2 YYNGEE. Trimming removed 3 bases at V and 2 bases at J, with 5 bases between. This CDR3 has 12 amino acids. This CDR3 is CASSGPNTEAFF. The CDR3 coding sequence is TGTGCCAGCAGCGGACCCAACACTGAAGCTTTCTTT.

The chain employs TRBV6-1 and TRBJ1-6; TRBD1 is a possible D gene (6 bases). This CDR3 is built from 15 residues. Germline assignment: CDR1 MNHNS and CDR2 SASEGT. Trimming took off 1 base at V and 6 bases at J, with 10 bases between the two ends. The CDR3 protein is CASSEGAGANSPLHF. For the CDR3, the DNA is TGTGCCAGCAGTGAAGGGGCAGGGGCTAATTCACCCCTCCACTTT.

The chain uses TRBV6-5 and TRBJ2-7; D assignment may be TRBD1 or TRBD2 (5 bases each). The ends were cut back, 5 bases at V and 2 bases at J, with 10 bases in the middle. CDR1 is MNHEY and CDR2 is SVGAGI in the germline V gene. The CDR3 has 13 residues. CDR3 amino acids: CASSTRDAYEQYF. DNA of the CDR3: TGTGCCAGCAGTACCAGGGACGCCTACGAGCAGTACTTC.

The chain couples TRBV28 to TRBJ1-3; 9 nucleotides align to TRBD1. Trimming cost V 2 bases and J 1 base; bases outside gene matches: 6. CDR3 length: 17 residues. The germline V gene has CDR1 MDHEN and CDR2 SYDVKM. This CDR3 is CASSLMGQGLSGNTIYF. In DNA, the CDR3 is TGTGCCAGCAGTTTAATGGGACAGGGACTTTCTGGAAACACCATATATTTT.

V and J are TRBV9 and TRBJ2-7, with D perhaps matching TRBD1 (5 bases). CDR1 and CDR2 from the germline V gene are SGDLS and YYNGEE. The CDR3 loop spans 14 amino acids. V was trimmed by 0 bases and J by 5 bases, leaving 12 bases between them. DNA of the CDR3: TGTGCCAGCAGCGTAGCAGTAGGGGCGGACGAGCAGTACTTC. Translation: CASSVAVGADEQYF.

The V and J genes are TRBV7-2 and TRBJ2-2; tentative D call: TRBD1 (5 bases). Germline V gene data show CDR1 as SGHTA and CDR2 as FQGNSA. The V gene lost 5 bases and the J gene lost 6 bases, with 16 bases spanning the gap. The CDR3 consists of 15 residues. This CDR3 reads CASSLQGRRSGELFF. CDR3 nucleotide sequence: TGTGCCAGCAGCCTCCAGGGTAGAAGGTCCGGGGAGCTGTTTTTT.

The chain carries TRBV6-2 or TRBV6-3 and TRBJ2-7; TRBD1 aligns across 9 bases. Germline trimming cut 2 bases from V and 3 bases from J; bases unmatched to any gene: 2. The CDR3 has 14 amino acids. Germline lookup yields CDR1 MNHEY and CDR2 SVGEGT. CDR3 nucleotides: TGTGCCAGCAGTTACGTGGGACAGGGCTACGAGCAGTACTTC. Translation gives CASSYVGQGYEQYF.

V and J are TRBV5-6 and TRBJ1-1, with D maybe TRBD1 (5 bases). The CDR3 covers 14 residues. CDR1 and CDR2 (germline): SGHDT, YYEEEE. V was clipped by 1 base and J by 4 bases, with 11 bases between them. The CDR3 coding sequence is TGTGCCAGCAGCTTGACAGGACCGCCCACTGAAGCTTTCTTT. Residues: CASSLTGPPTEAFF.

This clone was observed a few times. V is TRBV30 and J is TRBJ2-3; 11 bases are a match to TRBD2. V trimming: 4 bases; J trimming: 0 bases; junction bases outside the gene matches: 9. CDR3 size: 17 residues. Germline CDR1 and CDR2: GTSNPN and SVGIG (reference sequence). CDR3 protein: CAWKMGLAEPSTDTQYF. CDR3 DNA: TGTGCCTGGAAAATGGGACTAGCGGAGCCAAGCACAGATACGCAGTATTTT.

This chain connects TRBV4-1 to TRBJ2-3, with D perhaps TRBD1 or TRBD2 (6 bases each). The ends were cut back, 1 base at V and 0 bases at J, with 11 bases in the middle. The germline V gene encodes CDR1 MGHRA and CDR2 YSYEKL. CDR3 length: 16 residues. The chain's CDR3 is CASSQGGALSTDTQYF. The DNA of the CDR3 is TGCGCCAGCAGCCAAGGGGGGGCCCTTAGCACAGATACGCAGTATTTT.

The chain links TRBV25-1 to TRBJ2-3; tentatively, D is TRBD2 (6 bases). CDR3 length: 15 amino acids. Per the germline V gene, CDR1 is MGHDK and CDR2 is SYGVNS. The germline V and J ends were trimmed by 6 bases and 1 base, with 14 bases remaining between them. CDR3 DNA: TGTGCCAGCAGACCACCGGGGGAGCGCACAGATACGCAGTATTTT. Protein: CASRPPGERTDTQYF.

V and J are TRBV19 and TRBJ2-5; 9 positions match TRBD2. Germline CDR1 reads LNHDA; CDR2 reads SQIVND (reference sequence). CDR3 length: 13 amino acids. Losses at the gene ends were 6 bases for V and 3 bases for J; bases not matched to a gene: 2. CDR3 DNA: TGTGCCAGTAGAAAGCGGGGGGAAGAGACCCAGTACTTC. Its translation is CASRKRGEETQYF.

The rearrangement links TRBV14 to TRBJ2-3; 7 nucleotides agree with TRBD1. The V gene's germline CDR1 is SGHDN and CDR2 FVKESK. The CDR3 has 15 residues. V was pared by 4 bases and J by 5 bases, with 9 bases of the junction left unmatched. Here the CDR3 DNA reads TGTGCCAGCAGCCCTGCCAGGACAGGAAAAGATACGCAGTATTTT. This sequence encodes CASSPARTGKDTQYF.

The sample holds one count of this clone. This chain joins TRBV6-4 and TRBJ2-2, with a possible D match to TRBD1 (6 bases). The CDR3 is 16 amino acids. V lost 3 bases and J lost 0, with 11 bases in between. Per germline, CDR1 MRHNA and CDR2 SNTAGT. The CDR3 is CASSDQAGANTGELFF. The DNA of the CDR3 is TGTGCCAGCAGTGATCAGGCAGGGGCGAACACCGGGGAGCTGTTTTTT.

This clone was counted a few times. This chain's CDR3 is CASSLAHSLAQETQYF. The CDR3 DNA follows: TGTGCCAGCAGCTTAGCGCACAGCCTAGCCCAAGAGACCCAGTACTTC. V is TRBV7-2 and J is TRBJ2-5, with TRBD2 as a possible D gene (5 bases). V shed 0 bases and J shed 1 base, with 12 bases lying between them. The CDR3 has 16 amino acids. Germline CDR1 is SGHTA and CDR2 is FQGNSA.

The rearrangement uses TRBV15 and TRBJ2-1, with 7 bases identical to TRBD1. CDR3 length: 14 amino acids. Germline CDR1 is LNHNV and CDR2 is YYDKDF (reference sequence). V shed 7 bases and J 3 bases; nucleotides not matched to a gene: 6. The chain's CDR3 is CATTKDRLYNEQFF. The CDR3 nucleotides are TGTGCCACCACCAAGGACAGGCTCTACAATGAGCAGTTCTTC. Together with reference TRBV15 and TRBJ2-1, the CDR3 gives the full variable domain: DAMVIQNPRYQVTQFGKPVTLSCSQTLNHNVMYWYQQKSSQAPKLLFHYYDKDFNNEADTPDNFQSRRPNTSFCFLDIRSPGLGDTAMYLCATTKDRLYNEQFFGPGTRLTVL.